These 5 T cell receptor beta chains came from one sample sequenced in a study of T cell responses to AZD1222 COVID-19 vaccine. TCRdb keeps only in-frame clones here, not all; method: immunoSEQ multiplex PCR. The sample yields 150,000 to 200,000 clones, 85% to 95% seen once. Here the sequenced sample was peripheral blood, taken 28 days after the second AZD1222 dose. The receptors originated from an adult who received the AZD1222 COVID-19 vaccine.

The gene calls are TRBV30 and TRBJ2-6, with 11 bases identical to TRBD1. The CDR3 extends over 17 amino acids. Trimming removed 3 bases from V and 2 bases from J; junction bases left unmatched: 6. Germline CDR1 GTSNPN, CDR2 SVGIG (reference sequence). CDR3 bases: TGTGCCTGGAGGGCCGGACAGGGGGCGCCTGGGGCCAACGTCCTGACTTTC. Translation: CAWRAGQGAPGANVLTF.

The chain links TRBV3-1 (or the pseudogene TRBV3-2) to TRBJ2-7; D call uncertain. V lost 0 bases, J lost 0 bases, and 12 bases lay in between. CDR1 and CDR2 from the germline V gene are LGHDT and YNNKEL (reference sequence). The CDR3 spans 16 residues. The CDR3 DNA sequence: TGTGCCAGCAGCCAAGATCTGGGATCACCCTCCTACGAGCAGTACTTC. It yields the protein CASSQDLGSPSYEQYF.

The rearrangement links TRBV5-6 to TRBJ1-5, with D hard to call. Germline loops: CDR1 SGHDT, CDR2 YYEEEE. V lost 1 base to trimming and J lost 0 bases, with 14 bases between them. CDR3 length equals 17 residues. The CDR3 region is CASSLLEVEYSNQPQHF. CDR3 DNA: TGTGCCAGCAGCTTGTTGGAGGTCGAGTATAGCAATCAGCCCCAGCATTTT. Using reference TRBV5-6 and TRBJ1-5 for the parts outside the CDR3, the full variable domain is DAGVTQSPTHLIKTRGQQVTLRCSPKSGHDTVSWYQQALGQGPQFIFQYYEEEERQRGNFPDRFSGHQFPNYSSELNVNALLLGDSALYLCASSLLEVEYSNQPQHFGDGTRLSIL.

The chain couples TRBV30 to TRBJ2-1; D is unclear. Germline loops: CDR1 GTSNPN, CDR2 SVGIG (reference sequence). V was clipped by 1 base and J by 9 bases, with 19 bases between them. The CDR3 consists of 15 residues. CDR3 loop: CAWSGSMLVIGEQFF. CDR3 sequence (DNA): TGTGCCTGGAGTGGATCGATGCTAGTGATAGGTGAGCAGTTCTTC. The whole variable domain, remainder taken from reference TRBV30 and TRBJ2-1, is SQTIHQWPATLVQPVGSPLSLECTVEGTSNPNLYWYRQAAGRGLQLLFYSVGIGQISSEVPQNLSASRPQDRQFILSSKKLLLSDSGFYLCAWSGSMLVIGEQFFGPGTRLTVL.

The gene calls are TRBV2 and TRBJ1-5; D is undetermined. The V gene's germline CDR1 is SNHLY and CDR2 FYNNEI. Trimming stripped 4 bases from V and 2 bases from J, with 12 bases between. The CDR3 runs 15 residues. CDR3 bases: TGTGCCAGCAGTGCTCGATATCGGGGCAATCAGCCCCAGCATTTT. Protein: CASSARYRGNQPQHF.